This T cell receptor beta chain originates from a study of cytomegalovirus exposure and HLA in healthy donors. Study findings and constraints: According to the study, 150 to 200 TCR beta chains were cytomegalovirus-associated. When analyzed later, the rates of TCR association showed variation by HLA locus, with DRB1 the most and HLA-C the fewest. Presence/absence comparisons presumed near-even sequencing depth among donors.

The PCR used 60 Vbeta and 13 Jbeta primers. Original handling: As a later analysis found, there were roughly 80 million unique TCR beta chains, of which some 10 million were shared. Assay: immunoSEQ multiplex PCR; the TCRdb copy retains only in-frame clones and omits some. V and J calls plus clone size are reproduced from that table; the DNA served to infer D and trimming. Its clone listing holds 60,000 to 75,000 clones. Unmatched junction bases numbered 7, after V lost 5 bases and J lost 4 bases. Per the germline V gene, CDR1 is SGHTA and CDR2 is FQGTGA. CDR3 length: 15 residues. To note about this clone: The antigen remains undetermined.

The sample was PBMCs. This clonotype was sampled from a woman in her thirties in good health and CMV-seronegative. The chain combines TRBV7-3 with TRBJ2-3, with 9 nucleotides matching TRBD1. CDR3 DNA sequence: TGTGCCAGCAGCGCCGGGACAGGGAGTGCAGATACGCAGTATTTT. Protein: CASSAGTGSADTQYF.